These 21 T cell receptor beta chains share one sample of origin, sequenced in a study of blood T cell repertoires in COVID-19. TCRdb's table, derived via immunoSEQ multiplex PCR, lists solely in-frame clones and lacks some. Of roughly 150,000 clones listed, around three quarters are singletons. Sequencing was done on a sample of PBMCs or T cells enriched from blood (not recorded which). The source of these receptors is a woman in her 70s in a cohort exposed to, infected with or recovered from COVID-19 (not recorded which).

The V gene is TRBV18, the J gene TRBJ1-5; tentative D call: TRBD1 (6 bases). Between the trimmed V and J ends, which lost 5 bases and 4 bases, there was a span of 6 bases. CDR3 length: 12 amino acids. Germline CDR1 KGHSH, CDR2 LQKENI. This CDR3 is CASSDRNQPQHF. The CDR3 nucleotides are TGTGCCAGCTCAGACAGGAATCAGCCCCAGCATTTT.

The chain recombines TRBV6-5 with TRBJ2-2; a possible D gene is TRBD2 (7 bases). The CDR3 has 16 amino acids. CDR1 and CDR2 from the germline V gene are MNHEY and SVGAGI. V was pared by 2 bases and J by 6 bases, with 16 bases between. The CDR3 spells CASSYVRGAGPGELFF. CDR3 nucleotides: TGTGCCAGCAGTTACGTCCGGGGGGCCGGGCCCGGGGAGCTGTTTTTT.

V and J are TRBV9 and TRBJ2-1; no clear D gene. V shed 3 bases and J shed 3 bases, with 7 bases lying between them. The germline V gene encodes CDR1 SGDLS and CDR2 YYNGEE. The CDR3 contains 13 residues. The CDR3: CASSAAYYNEQFF. Written as DNA, the CDR3 is TGTGCCAGCAGCGCCGCCTACTACAATGAGCAGTTCTTC. The full variable domain, with the rest looked up from reference TRBV9 and TRBJ2-1, is DSGVTQTPKHLITATGQRVTLRCSPRSGDLSVYWYQQSLDQGLQFLIQYYNGEERAKGNILERFSAQQFPDLHSELNLSSLELGDSALYFCASSAAYYNEQFFGPGTRLTVL.

The chain carries TRBV2 and TRBJ2-5; possible D gene TRBD2, 6 bases. Germline CDR1 and CDR2: SNHLY and FYNNEI. This CDR3 spans 16 amino acids. The V end was cut by 6 bases, the J end by 7 bases, with 24 bases between. CDR3 residues: CASRLAWTTLYGTQYF. Written as DNA, the CDR3 is TGTGCCAGCAGGCTTGCCTGGACTACCCTTTACGGGACCCAGTACTTC.

This clone was detected only once. CDR3 residues: CASSLSGGDEQFF. CDR3 sequence (DNA): TGTGCCAGCAGCTTAAGTGGGGGGGATGAGCAGTTCTTC. J is TRBJ2-1 and V is TRBV11-3; 7 bases line up with TRBD2. The germline gives CDR1 SGHNT, CDR2 YENEEA. There are 13 residues in the CDR3. Losses at the gene ends were 2 bases for V and 8 bases for J; bases not matched to a gene: 3.

The chain employs TRBV5-5 and TRBJ1-5; 7 bases align to TRBD1. CDR1 is SGHKS, CDR2 YYEKEE, per germline (reference sequence). V trimming: 0 bases; J trimming: 2 bases; junction bases outside the gene matches: 8. This CDR3 region has 17 residues. CDR3 sequence: CASSLESGGTGNQPQHF. The CDR3 nucleotides read TGTGCCAGCAGCTTGGAGTCTGGCGGGACAGGCAATCAGCCCCAGCATTTT.

The chain is built from TRBV10-3 and TRBJ2-7; possible D gene TRBD1, 5 bases. V was clipped by 6 bases and J by 0 bases, with 15 bases between them. The germline V gene encodes CDR1 ENHRY and CDR2 SYGVKD. This CDR3 is 15 amino acids long. The CDR3, as DNA: TGTGCCATCAGCCGCAGGGCGAGACGCTCCTACGAGCAGTACTTC. The encoded protein is CAISRRARRSYEQYF.

The V gene is TRBV5-1, the J gene TRBJ2-2, with D unclear. Germline V gene lookup returns CDR1 SGHRS and CDR2 YFSETQ. The CDR3 has 14 amino acids. V dropped 2 bases and J dropped 0 bases, with 5 bases sitting between them. The chain's CDR3 is CASSFETNTGELFF. The CDR3 nucleotides are TGCGCCAGCAGCTTTGAGACGAACACCGGGGAGCTGTTTTTT.

The V call is TRBV28, the J call TRBJ1-2; D remains ambiguous. The CDR3 covers 13 residues. Germline values: CDR1 MDHEN, CDR2 SYDVKM. Between the trimmed V and J ends, which lost 5 bases and 5 bases, there was a span of 12 bases. The DNA for the CDR3 is TGTGCCAGCAGTGAGGAAAAAGTTTATGGCTACACCTTC. The encoded protein is CASSEEKVYGYTF.

Many counts were recorded for this clone. The chain couples TRBV2 to TRBJ1-4; D may be TRBD1 (5 bases). Trimming removed 4 bases at V and 2 bases at J, with 11 bases between. Per germline, CDR1 SNHLY and CDR2 FYNNEI. The CDR3 extends over 15 amino acids. CDR3 DNA: TGTGCCAGCAGTGGCTTGGGGGGGACTAATGAAAAACTGTTTTTT. It translates to CASSGLGGTNEKLFF.

The V gene is TRBV3-1 (or the pseudogene TRBV3-2), the J gene TRBJ1-4; D is perhaps TRBD1 (5 bases). The CDR3 is made up of 15 amino acids. Germline V lookup: CDR1 LGHDT, CDR2 YNNKEL (reference sequence). Trimming stripped 3 bases from V and 5 bases from J, with 13 bases between. The CDR3 sequence: CASSHRRQRNEKLFF. The DNA for the CDR3 is TGTGCCAGCAGCCATCGGCGACAGAGAAATGAAAAACTGTTTTTT.

This clone has just a few counts. This chain joins TRBV30 and TRBJ1-5; TRBD1 aligns across 8 bases. V lost 1 base and J lost 6; bases outside the gene matches: 11. Germline V gene sequence: CDR1 GTSNPN, CDR2 SVGIG (reference sequence). The CDR3 totals 16 residues. The CDR3 here is CAWSGGSGGKGQPQHF. The CDR3 nucleotides read TGTGCCTGGAGTGGGGGTTCAGGGGGCAAGGGTCAGCCCCAGCATTTT.

The chain employs TRBV15 and TRBJ1-1, with D perhaps TRBD1 (6 bases). CDR3 length: 14 residues. Germline CDR1 reads LNHNV; CDR2 reads YYDKDF (reference sequence). Trimming cost V 0 bases and J 1 base, with 6 bases left between them. The CDR3 region has the DNA TGTGCCACCAGCAGAGAAGGGGGGAACACTGAAGCTTTCTTT. It specifies CATSREGGNTEAFF.

The chain is built from TRBV28 and TRBJ2-5; tentative D call: TRBD2 (5 bases). The CDR3 is made up of 15 amino acids. Trimming took 10 bases from V and 7 from J, leaving 25 bases between them. Germline V gene lookup returns CDR1 MDHEN and CDR2 SYDVKM. The CDR3 coding sequence is TGTGCCACCTCAATCCCCCTAGCAGAAGGTGGGACCCAGTACTTC. Its translation is CATSIPLAEGGTQYF.

The rearrangement joins TRBV28 to TRBJ1-5, with 10 bases matching TRBD1. The CDR3 consists of 16 residues. J lost 5 bases, V lost 6 bases, and 10 bases had no gene match. Germline CDR1 is MDHEN and CDR2 is SYDVKM. CDR3 region: CASSPPDRGQDQPQHF. In nucleotides, the CDR3 is TGTGCCAGCAGCCCCCCTGACAGGGGGCAGGATCAGCCCCAGCATTTT.

V gene TRBV6-2 or TRBV6-3 combines with J gene TRBJ2-1; 7 bases align to TRBD2. Germline V gene data show CDR1 as MNHEY and CDR2 as SVGEGT. The CDR3 contains 15 residues. The V segment lost 4 bases and the J segment 5 bases; nucleotides outside the gene matches: 8. The CDR3 DNA follows: TGTGCCAGCAGTTCATTACCGGGACTAAACAATGAGCAGTTCTTC. It is translated as CASSSLPGLNNEQFF.

The table lists this clone with a few counts. The chain combines TRBV11-2 with TRBJ2-3, with 11 nucleotides matching TRBD2. CDR3 length: 19 residues. Trimming took 1 base from V and 4 from J; bases not matched to a gene: 13. Germline V gives CDR1 SGHAT, CDR2 FQNNGV. CDR3 region: CASSLGLAGSGGGADTQYF. The CDR3, as DNA: TGTGCCAGCAGCTTAGGACTAGCGGGATCCGGCGGGGGGGCAGATACGCAGTATTTT.

This sequence joins TRBV19 and TRBJ1-5; tentatively, D is TRBD1 (5 bases). CDR1 and CDR2 from the germline V gene are LNHDA and SQIVND (reference sequence). The CDR3 is 14 residues long. V dropped 0 bases and J dropped 9 bases, with 12 bases sitting between them. The CDR3 loop reads CASSIDRSTGPQHF. For the CDR3, the DNA is TGTGCCAGTAGTATAGACAGATCTACAGGGCCCCAGCATTTT.

This chain joins TRBV7-9 and TRBJ1-2; 9 bases line up with TRBD1. Trimming cost V 1 base and J 7 bases; bases outside gene matches: 1. Germline-derived CDR1 and CDR2 are SEHNR and FQNEAQ (reference sequence). The CDR3 has 13 amino acids. This CDR3 is CASSLETGGGYTF. Written as DNA, the CDR3 is TGTGCCAGCAGCTTAGAGACAGGGGGTGGCTACACCTTC.

J is TRBJ2-5 and V is TRBV29-1; the D is unclear. The CDR3 extends over 12 amino acids. Germline V gene data show CDR1 as SQVTM and CDR2 as ANQGSEA. DNA of the CDR3: TGCACCACCGTCCGCAGCCAAGAGACCCAGTACTTC. It translates to CTTVRSQETQYF.

This clone appeared once. The chain links TRBV5-1 to TRBJ1-2; TRBD1 agrees at 8 bases. The CDR3 is 15 residues long. V was pared by 2 bases and J by 5 bases, with 8 bases of the junction left unmatched. CDR1 and CDR2 (germline): SGHRS, YFSETQ. CDR3 bases: TGCGCCAGCAGCTTACCCGGACAGGGAGGTTATGGCTACACCTTC. Protein: CASSLPGQGGYGYTF.